These T cell receptor beta chains were read from a single sample in a study of blood T cell repertoires in COVID-19. Using immunoSEQ multiplex PCR, the repertoire was profiled, and TCRdb retains in-frame clones only, with some absent. The sample carries 30,000 to 35,000 clones, roughly 92% recorded once. Specimen: peripheral blood. Every receptor here comes from a human donor in a cohort sampled during active COVID-19. The CDR3 runs from the conserved cysteine through the conserved F or W. The D gene is left open where the match is weak. Only part of the rows carry a size: once, few, many, or a class if the clone is expanded.

V	size	J	D	DNA	CDR3
TRBV11-3	.	TRBJ2-5	.	TGTGCCAGCAGCTTGACACTGTGGGAGACCCAGTACTTC	CASSLTLWETQYF
TRBV6-5	.	TRBJ1-4	TRBD1	TGTGCCGCGCGAGGGACAGTTAATGAAAAACTGTTTTTT	CAARGTVNEKLFF
TRBV5-1	.	TRBJ1-1	TRBD1	TGCGCCAGCGCCGGGACAGGGATTTTATTGGACACTGAAGCTTTCTTT	CASAGTGILLDTEAFF
TRBV6-5	.	TRBJ1-2	TRBD1	TGTGCCAGCAGTTACTATACAGGGGATGACTATGGCTACACCTTC	CASSYYTGDDYGYTF
TRBV12-3/TRBV12-4	.	TRBJ1-4	.	TGTGCCAGCAGTTTATTGGACACCGAAAAACTGTTTTTT	CASSLLDTEKLFF
TRBV4-1	.	TRBJ2-5	TRBD1	TGCGCCAGCAGCCCCGAGACAGGGTACGAGGAGACCCAGTACTTC	CASSPETGYEETQYF
TRBV7-9	.	TRBJ1-2	TRBD1	TGTGCCAGCAGCCGCCCCGGGACAGGGCCTTTGGGGGGCTACACCTTC	CASSRPGTGPLGGYTF
TRBV4-1	.	TRBJ2-2	TRBD1	TGCGCCAGCAGCCAGTACGGGACAGGGGGCACCGGGGAGCTGTTTTTT	CASSQYGTGGTGELFF
TRBV30	.	TRBJ1-5	.	TGTGCCTGGAGTGTCTCGGCAGGGAGCAATCAGCCCCAGCATTTT	CAWSVSAGSNQPQHF
TRBV7-9	.	TRBJ2-1	TRBD2	TGTGCCAGCAGCTCCCGACTAGCGGGAGTGTCTTACAATGAGCAGTTCTTC	CASSSRLAGVSYNEQFF
TRBV7-9	.	TRBJ1-1	.	TGTGCCAGCAGCTTAGCGGCAGAAGTGAACACTGAAGCTTTCTTT	CASSLAAEVNTEAFF
TRBV7-9	.	TRBJ1-5	TRBD1	TGTGCCAGCAGCGTGGGGACAGGCAATCAGCCCCAGCATTTT	CASSVGTGNQPQHF
TRBV18	.	TRBJ2-1	.	TGTGCCAGCTCACCGAGGTCCAGGGATGAATTTTCCTACAATGAGCAGTTCTTC	CASSPRSRDEFSYNEQFF
TRBV15	.	TRBJ1-2	TRBD1	TGTGCCACCAGCAGAGATCGGACAGGCGAAAACTATGGCTACACCTTC	CATSRDRTGENYGYTF
TRBV5-5	.	TRBJ2-1	TRBD1	TGTGCCAGCAGCTTAGGGACAGGGAGCGATGAGCAGTTCTTC	CASSLGTGSDEQFF
TRBV5-1	.	TRBJ1-1	.	TGCGCCAGCAGCCTCCGGCCTACCACTGAGGCTGAAGCTTTCTTT	CASSLRPTTEAEAFF
TRBV5-5	.	TRBJ2-1	TRBD2	TGTGCCAGCAGCTTGATTGCGGGGGGGAACAATGAGCAGTTCTTC	CASSLIAGGNNEQFF
TRBV27	.	TRBJ2-1	TRBD2	TGTGCCAGCAGTCCGAATATAGCGGGGGGGCCCAATGAGCAGTTCTTC	CASSPNIAGGPNEQFF
TRBV6-5	.	TRBJ2-3	.	TGTGCCAGCACCCAGTCCGGCACAGATACGCAGTATTTT	CASTQSGTDTQYF
TRBV4-1	.	TRBJ2-7	TRBD1	TGCGCCAGCAGCCCGGGGACAGAGGCCTACGAGCAGTACTTC	CASSPGTEAYEQYF
TRBV5-5	.	TRBJ1-1	.	TGTGCCAGCAGCCCGAACATTGGGAACACTGAAGCTTTCTTT	CASSPNIGNTEAFF
TRBV6-1	few	TRBJ2-7	.	TGTGCCAGCAGTGAATACTACGAGCAGTACTTC	CASSEYYEQYF
TRBV11-2	.	TRBJ1-1	TRBD1	TGTGCCAGCAGCAGTCCTGGACAGGGGGCGTCAGAAGCTTTCTTT	CASSSPGQGASEAFF
TRBV19	.	TRBJ1-5	.	TGTGCCAGTAACGTGATAGCTTTTGACTCCAATCAGCCCCAGCATTTT	CASNVIAFDSNQPQHF